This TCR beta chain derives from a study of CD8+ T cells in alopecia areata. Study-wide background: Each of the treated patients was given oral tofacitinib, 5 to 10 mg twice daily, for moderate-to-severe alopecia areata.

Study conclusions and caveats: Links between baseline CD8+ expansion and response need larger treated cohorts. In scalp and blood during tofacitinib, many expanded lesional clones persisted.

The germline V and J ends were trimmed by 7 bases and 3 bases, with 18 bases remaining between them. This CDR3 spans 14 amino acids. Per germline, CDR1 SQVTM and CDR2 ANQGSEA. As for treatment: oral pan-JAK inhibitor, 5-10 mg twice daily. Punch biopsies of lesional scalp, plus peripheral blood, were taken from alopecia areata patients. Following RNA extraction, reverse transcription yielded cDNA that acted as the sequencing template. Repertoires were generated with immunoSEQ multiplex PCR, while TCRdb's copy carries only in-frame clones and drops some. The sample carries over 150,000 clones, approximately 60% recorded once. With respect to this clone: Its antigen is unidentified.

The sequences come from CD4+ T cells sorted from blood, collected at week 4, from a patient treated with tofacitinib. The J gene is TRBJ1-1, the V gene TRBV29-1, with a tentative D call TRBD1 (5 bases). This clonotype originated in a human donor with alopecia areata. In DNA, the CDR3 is TGCAGCGCCGCCCGACGGGTCAGGGACACTGAAGCTTTCTTT. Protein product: CSAARRVRDTEAFF.